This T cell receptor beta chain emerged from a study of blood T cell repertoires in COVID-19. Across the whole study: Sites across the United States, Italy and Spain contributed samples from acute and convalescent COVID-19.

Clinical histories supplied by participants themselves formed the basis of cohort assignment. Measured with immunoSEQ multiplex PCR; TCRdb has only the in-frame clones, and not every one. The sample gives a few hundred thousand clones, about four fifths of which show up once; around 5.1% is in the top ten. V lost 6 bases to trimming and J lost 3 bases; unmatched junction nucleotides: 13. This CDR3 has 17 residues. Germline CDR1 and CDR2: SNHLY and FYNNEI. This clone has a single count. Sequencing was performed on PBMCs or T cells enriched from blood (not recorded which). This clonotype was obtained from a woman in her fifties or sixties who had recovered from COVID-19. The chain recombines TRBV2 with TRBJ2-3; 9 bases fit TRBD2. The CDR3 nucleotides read TGTGCCAGCAGCAAATTCCCGGGACTAGCAGGGACAGATACGCAGTATTTT. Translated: CASSKFPGLAGTDTQYF.